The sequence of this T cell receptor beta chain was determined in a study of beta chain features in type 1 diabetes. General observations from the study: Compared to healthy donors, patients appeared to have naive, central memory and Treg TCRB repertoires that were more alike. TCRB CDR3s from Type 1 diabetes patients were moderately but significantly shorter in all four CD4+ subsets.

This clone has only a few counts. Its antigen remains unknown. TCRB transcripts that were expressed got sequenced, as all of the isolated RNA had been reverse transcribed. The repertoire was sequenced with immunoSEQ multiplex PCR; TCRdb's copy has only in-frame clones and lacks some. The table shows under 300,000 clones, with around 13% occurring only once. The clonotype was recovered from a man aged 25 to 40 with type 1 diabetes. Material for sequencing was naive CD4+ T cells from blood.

The CDR3 spells CASSLALETQYF. The CDR3, as DNA: TGTGCCAGCAGTTTGGCTTTGGAGACCCAGTACTTC. V is TRBV28 and J is TRBJ2-5; D call uncertain. The CDR3 has 12 amino acids. The germline V and J ends were trimmed by 3 bases and 5 bases, with 7 bases remaining between them. The germline CDR1 and CDR2 sequences are MDHEN and SYDVKM.